The subject of this entry is one T cell receptor (beta chain). Its specificity is unknown. Trimming left V 1 base short and J 0 bases short, with 8 bases between. The CDR3 length is 14 residues. Germline V gene sequence: CDR1 SGHDT, CDR2 YYEEEE. These data belong to a study of breast tumors, draining lymph nodes, adjacent tissues. Study-level points and caveats: Tumor T cell lymph node origin was a supported hypothesis, not proven. Compared with lymph nodes, tumors were less diverse; compared with nontumor tissue, more. The data were judged consistent with most tumor T cells coming from lymph node and expanding in tumor.

Axillary draining lymph nodes of breast cancer patients supplied the node samples. Each CDR3 protein gets one entry after TCRdb re-called the multiplex PCR reads with MiXCR. The table lists approximately 89,000 distinct CDR3 sequences, approximately 30% of them singletons. The chain combines TRBV5-6 with TRBJ2-7; possible D gene TRBD1, 6 bases. Sequencing was done on a sample of axillary lymph node tissue. This TCR was recovered from a female donor with breast cancer. Some clones in this sample may be carry-over from other donors' samples. This chain's CDR3 is CASSLWTDSYEQYF. CDR3 in DNA: TGTGCCAGCAGCTTGTGGACAGACTCCTACGAGCAGTACTTC. The entire variable domain, with the rest obtained from reference TRBV5-6 and TRBJ2-7, is as follows: DAGVTQSPTHLIKTRGQQVTLRCSPKSGHDTVSWYQQALGQGPQFIFQYYEEEERQRGNFPDRFSGHQFPNYSSELNVNALLLGDSALYLCASSLWTDSYEQYFGPGTRLTVT.